What follows are 4 T cell receptor beta chains derived from one specimen sequenced in a study of OX40 agonist ivuxolimab in advanced cancers. Library preparation was by the immunoSEQ multiplex PCR assay. Sourced from immuneACCESS, this table was stored by TCRdb with only in-frame sequences that have V and J called. A share of the clones is absent; for the studies checked, an unresolved V gene accounts for under half, and the remainder has no known explanation. In this sample the table shows about 100,000 clones, about 91% of which occur a single time. About 0.15% of the sample rests with the top ten. This specimen consisted of CD4+ or CD8+ T cells sorted from blood, obtained in a trial of the OX40 agonist ivuxolimab. These receptors all come from an adult with an advanced solid tumor such as melanoma, head and neck, liver or kidney cancer.

DNA for the CDR3: TGTGCCAGCAGTGGATACTGGGAGAGGGATACGCAGTATTTT. It yields the protein CASSGYWERDTQYF. J is TRBJ2-3 and V is TRBV25-1, with D maybe TRBD2 (5 bases). CDR1 is MGHDK and CDR2 is SYGVNS in the germline V gene. The CDR3 has 14 amino acids. Trimming cost V 4 bases and J 6 bases, with 14 bases left between them.

This chain joins TRBV11-2 and TRBJ1-6; D remains ambiguous. Germline V lookup: CDR1 SGHAT, CDR2 FQNNGV. The CDR3 consists of 19 residues. The V and J ends lost 5 bases and 0 bases respectively, with 20 bases between them. The CDR3 DNA reads TGTGCCAGCAGCCCTTCGTCTGAGAAGGTAAGCTCCTATAATTCACCCCTCCACTTT. It codes for CASSPSSEKVSSYNSPLHF.

The chain is built from TRBV19 and TRBJ1-6; tentative D call: TRBD1 (6 bases). V lost 5 bases and J lost 6, with 17 bases in between. Germline V gene data show CDR1 as LNHDA and CDR2 as SQIVND (reference sequence). The CDR3 is 16 residues long. CDR3 in amino acids: CASSVLGTKSNSPLHF. The CDR3 DNA reads TGTGCCAGTAGTGTCCTCGGGACAAAAAGTAATTCACCCCTCCACTTT. The variable domain in full, with the rest retrieved from reference TRBV19 and TRBJ1-6, is DGGITQSPKYLFRKEGQNVTLSCEQNLNHDAMYWYRQDPGQGLRLIYYSQIVNDFQKGDIAEGYSVSREKKESFPLTVTSAQKNPTAFYLCASSVLGTKSNSPLHFGNGTRLTVT.

The V gene is TRBV7-2, the J gene TRBJ1-2, with a weak D call TRBD1 (5 bases). CDR1 is SGHTA, CDR2 FQGNSA, per germline. The CDR3 spans 14 residues. Trimming cost V 4 bases and J 5 bases, with 14 bases left between them. The CDR3 here is CASSSGGGWYGYTF. CDR3 sequence (DNA): TGTGCCAGCAGCTCTGGGGGGGGTTGGTATGGCTACACCTTC.